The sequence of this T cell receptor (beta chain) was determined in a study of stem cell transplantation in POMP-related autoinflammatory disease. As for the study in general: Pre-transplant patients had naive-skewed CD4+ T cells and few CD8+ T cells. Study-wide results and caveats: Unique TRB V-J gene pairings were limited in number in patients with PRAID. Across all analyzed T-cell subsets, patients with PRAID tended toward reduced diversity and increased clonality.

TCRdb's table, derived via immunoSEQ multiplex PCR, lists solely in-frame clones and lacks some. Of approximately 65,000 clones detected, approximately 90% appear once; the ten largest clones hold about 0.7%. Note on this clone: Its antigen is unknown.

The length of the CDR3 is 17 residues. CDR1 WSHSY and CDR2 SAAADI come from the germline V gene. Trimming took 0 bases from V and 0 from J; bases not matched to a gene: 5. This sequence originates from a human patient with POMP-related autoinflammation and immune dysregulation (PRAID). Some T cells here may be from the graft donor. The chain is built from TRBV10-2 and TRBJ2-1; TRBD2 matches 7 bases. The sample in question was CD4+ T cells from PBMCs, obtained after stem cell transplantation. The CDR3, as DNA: TGCGCCAGCAGTGAGTCGGGGGGGTCTTACTCCTACAATGAGCAGTTCTTC. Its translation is CASSESGGSYSYNEQFF.